This paragraph reports one TCR beta chain. Measured with immunoSEQ multiplex PCR; TCRdb has only the in-frame clones, and not every one. The repertoire has some 270,000 clones, roughly 88% of them found once; the top ten carry 2.5% to 3.5%. Participants were aged about 18 to 100 years from approximately 24 US areas. Exposed participants encountered a COVID-19 case during the 2 weeks preceding study entry. The ends were cut back, 8 bases at V and 4 bases at J, with 17 bases in the middle. The CDR3 runs to 13 residues. Germline assignment: CDR1 SQVTM and CDR2 ANQGSEA. The sample is drawn from a study of blood T cell repertoires in COVID-19. Study overall: The samples span acute and convalescent COVID-19 from the United States, Italy and Spain. T cells, B-cell-depleted T cells, or PBMCs provided the cDNA or gDNA that served as material.

The material sequenced was PBMCs or T cells enriched from blood (not recorded which). The clonotype comes from a woman between 40 and 55 years old who had been exposed to COVID-19. The chain links TRBV29-1 to TRBJ1-1, with D hard to call. The DNA of the CDR3 is TGCAGCCCCGTTTACTCTTGGAGCACTGAAGCTTTCTTT. Translated, it gives CSPVYSWSTEAFF.